This T cell receptor beta chain was recovered during a study of T-cell memory formation after mild COVID-19. About the research overall: TCR clusters were largely donor specific.

Constant-segment primers were used for 5'RACE, and the resulting TCR alpha and TCR beta cDNA libraries carried sample barcodes and UMIs. TCRdb analysed the 5' RACE reads with MiXCR anew, one entry per CDR3 protein. The sample gives about 90,000 distinct CDR3 sequences, roughly an eighth of which show up once; 25% to 35% is in the top ten. This clonotype showed up just a few times. Its antigen is still unknown. Study observations and caveats: A second wave expanding day 15 to 37 was CD4+-biased; contracting clones were balanced.

Per the germline V gene, CDR1 is SGHTA and CDR2 is FQGNSA. This CDR3 is 16 amino acids long. Unmatched junction bases numbered 3, after V lost 3 bases and J lost 0 bases. The material sequenced was PBMCs or a T cell subset sorted from them (not recorded which). The chain is built from TRBV7-2 and TRBJ2-1; 9 bases line up with TRBD2. The TCR originated in an adult woman who had mild COVID-19 (a few samples of this study predate the infection). Cell type and time point are not known. The CDR3 nucleotides are TGTGCCAGCAGCTTTAGCGGGAGAGGCTCCTACAATGAGCAGTTCTTC. This sequence encodes CASSFSGRGSYNEQFF.